These 19 T cell receptor beta chains originate from one sample sequenced in a study of sequential checkpoint blockade in melanoma. Clones were read by immunoSEQ multiplex PCR, and TCRdb kept only the in-frame ones, dropping some. Here the sample spans roughly 11,000 clones, roughly 73% being singletons. Documented treatment: randomized to nivolumab then ipilimumab (arm A) or the reverse (arm B). The sample was CD8+ T cells sorted from blood (inferred from file names), taken from a patient given nivolumab and ipilimumab in sequence. Receptors were obtained from a human donor with melanoma.

The V and J genes are TRBV11-2 and TRBJ1-2; D not certain. V shed 1 base and J shed 4 bases, with 7 bases lying between them. The CDR3 is made up of 13 amino acids. Germline CDR1 SGHAT, CDR2 FQNNGV. CDR3 coding DNA: TGTGCCAGCAGCTTAGGAGCGACCTATGGCTACACCTTC. This gives the protein CASSLGATYGYTF.

In this sample, this clone turned up once. The V gene is TRBV27, the J gene TRBJ1-2; TRBD1 might be the D (6 bases). Per germline, CDR1 MNHEY and CDR2 SMNVEV (reference sequence). The CDR3 consists of 16 residues. The ends were cut back, 5 bases at V and 5 bases at J, with 21 bases in the middle. This chain's CDR3 is CASSEAGEKFIYGYTF. The CDR3 DNA is TGTGCCAGCAGTGAAGCAGGGGAGAAATTCATATATGGCTACACCTTC.

In this sample, this clone turned up a few times. The genes are TRBV7-3 and TRBJ2-3, with TRBD1 as a possible D gene (5 bases). V was trimmed by 3 bases and J by 1 base, leaving 8 bases between them. CDR1 and CDR2 (germline): SGHTA, FQGTGA. The CDR3 is 14 residues long. The CDR3 loop reads CASSLLGGTDTQYF. The CDR3 nucleotides are TGTGCCAGCAGCTTGCTAGGGGGCACAGATACGCAGTATTTT.

This clone was observed a single time. V is TRBV28 and J is TRBJ1-2, with D uncertain. Germline CDR1 MDHEN, CDR2 SYDVKM. Trimming removed 6 bases at V and 0 bases at J, with 17 bases between. CDR3 length: 16 residues. The CDR3 is CASSPPTTVTNYGYTF. The CDR3 nucleotides are TGTGCCAGCAGCCCCCCAACCACGGTAACTAACTATGGCTACACCTTC.

The chain has TRBV6-1 and TRBJ2-1; 8 bases are shared with TRBD2. This CDR3 is built from 14 residues. Germline values: CDR1 MNHNS, CDR2 SASEGT. Trimming at V came to 7 bases and at J to 8 bases, leaving 10 bases not matched to a gene. CDR3 loop: CASTLRAGGYEQFF. The CDR3 bases are TGTGCCAGCACCCTCAGGGCGGGAGGATATGAGCAGTTCTTC.

This rearrangement joins TRBV27 to TRBJ2-7; possibly TRBD1 for D (6 bases). CDR3 length equals 13 residues. The germline V and J ends were trimmed by 6 bases and 7 bases, with 16 bases remaining between them. Looked up from germline, CDR1 is MNHEY and CDR2 is SMNVEV (reference sequence). The CDR3 loop is CASRYSRGGEQYF. Written as DNA, the CDR3 is TGTGCCAGCAGGTACAGCAGGGGTGGAGAGCAGTACTTC.

This chain joins TRBV4-1 and TRBJ2-1, with TRBD1 matching 7 bases. The length of the CDR3 is 14 residues. CDR1 and CDR2 (germline): MGHRA, YSYEKL. Unmatched junction bases numbered 5, after V lost 3 bases and J lost 6 bases. The CDR3 sequence is CASSHVGTANEQFF. CDR3 bases: TGCGCCAGCAGCCATGTTGGGACAGCCAATGAGCAGTTCTTC.

The chain recombines TRBV15 with TRBJ1-5; perhaps TRBD1 as D (6 bases). The germline gives CDR1 LNHNV, CDR2 YYDKDF (reference sequence). CDR3 size: 16 residues. V dropped 0 bases and J dropped 2 bases, with 11 bases sitting between them. Written as DNA, the CDR3 is TGTGCCACCAGCAGAGATCCAGGGGCTGGCAATCAGCCCCAGCATTTT. Its protein is CATSRDPGAGNQPQHF. Full variable domain (rest looked up from reference TRBV15 and TRBJ1-5): DAMVIQNPRYQVTQFGKPVTLSCSQTLNHNVMYWYQQKSSQAPKLLFHYYDKDFNNEADTPDNFQSRRPNTSFCFLDIRSPGLGDTAMYLCATSRDPGAGNQPQHFGDGTRLSIL.

V and J are TRBV7-9 and TRBJ2-5; 8 bases are a match to TRBD1. This CDR3 is built from 14 residues. Germline V gene lookup returns CDR1 SEHNR and CDR2 FQNEAQ (reference sequence). The J segment lost 4 bases and the V segment lost 5 bases, leaving 6 bases of the junction unmatched. The CDR3, as DNA: TGTGCCAGCAGCCCCCGGACAGGGAGAGAGACCCAGTACTTC. This gives the protein CASSPRTGRETQYF.

The J gene is TRBJ2-7, the V gene TRBV2; possibly TRBD2 for D (6 bases). From germline, CDR1 is SNHLY and CDR2 FYNNEI. The germline V and J ends were trimmed by 8 bases and 2 bases, with 10 bases remaining between them. CDR3 length: 12 amino acids. In DNA form, the CDR3 reads TGTGCCAGCGCGGAGGGACCCTACGAGCAGTACTTC. Protein product: CASAEGPYEQYF.

The chain has TRBV7-6 and TRBJ2-7; the match to TRBD2 covers 7 bases. The J segment lost 1 base and the V segment lost 1 base, leaving 4 bases of the junction unmatched. The CDR3 has 15 amino acids. The germline V gene has CDR1 SGHVS and CDR2 FNYEAQ. This CDR3 is CASSLDPSGSYEQYF. In DNA, the CDR3 is TGTGCCAGCAGCTTAGACCCTAGCGGATCCTACGAGCAGTACTTC.

This chain connects TRBV19 to TRBJ1-1, with a possible D match to TRBD1 (5 bases). Trimming removed 0 bases from V and 0 bases from J, with 8 bases in between. The CDR3 runs 15 residues. CDR1 is LNHDA and CDR2 is SQIVND in the germline V gene (reference sequence). CDR3 nucleotide sequence: TGTGCCAGTAGTATAGATAGCAGGGTGAACACTGAAGCTTTCTTT. Its translation is CASSIDSRVNTEAFF.

This chain links TRBV9 with TRBJ2-4; no firm D call. V lost 0 bases, J lost 2 bases, and 9 bases lay in between. CDR3 size: 15 residues. Germline V gene data show CDR1 as SGDLS and CDR2 as YYNGEE. CDR3 bases: TGTGCCAGCAGCGTAGGAGCAGGCCCCAAAAACATTCAGTACTTC. Translated, it gives CASSVGAGPKNIQYF.

The genes are TRBV6-5 and TRBJ1-2; unclear D gene. Germline-derived CDR1 and CDR2 are MNHEY and SVGAGI. This CDR3 comprises 13 residues. The germline V and J ends were trimmed by 0 bases and 7 bases, with 9 bases remaining between them. Here the CDR3 DNA reads TGTGCCAGCAGTTACTCGAGGCAGTCTGGCTACACCTTC. This sequence encodes CASSYSRQSGYTF.

The rearrangement uses TRBV2 and TRBJ2-4; D unresolved. Trimming took off 7 bases at V and 8 bases at J, with 18 bases between the two ends. The CDR3 totals 14 residues. Germline V gene data show CDR1 as SNHLY and CDR2 as FYNNEI. CDR3 region: CASKIGPGAYIQYF. The CDR3 coding sequence is TGTGCCAGCAAGATAGGCCCCGGAGCTTACATTCAGTACTTC.

This chain links TRBV9 with TRBJ2-3, with TRBD2 as a possible D gene (6 bases). The CDR3 sequence is 16 residues long. The V end lost 0 bases, the J end lost 2 bases, and 13 bases lay between the germline ends. CDR1 and CDR2 (germline): SGDLS, YYNGEE. As DNA, the CDR3 is TGTGCCAGCAGCGTAGGGGCGGGGAAGTACACAGATACGCAGTATTTT. Amino acid sequence: CASSVGAGKYTDTQYF.

This chain connects TRBV6-1 to TRBJ2-1; unclear D gene. The germline V and J ends were trimmed by 9 bases and 9 bases, with 18 bases remaining between them. The CDR3 is 13 amino acids. Germline V CDR1 and CDR2: MNHNS, SASEGT. The CDR3 protein is CARSLSSGSEQFF. The CDR3 coding sequence is TGTGCCAGATCACTAAGTAGTGGAAGTGAGCAGTTCTTC.

This chain joins TRBV5-1 and TRBJ2-1; maybe TRBD2 (6 bases). This CDR3 region has 16 residues. CDR1 and CDR2 (germline): SGHRS, YFSETQ. Trimming shortened V by 0 bases and J by 7 bases, and 17 bases separated the two germline ends. This chain's CDR3 is CASSLELAQRVNEQFF. DNA for the CDR3: TGCGCCAGCAGCTTGGAGTTAGCCCAGCGGGTAAATGAGCAGTTCTTC.

V is TRBV28 and J is TRBJ2-2; a weak D match, TRBD1 (6 bases). Germline V gene lookup returns CDR1 MDHEN and CDR2 SYDVKM. The V end was cut by 4 bases, the J end by 4 bases, with 10 bases between. CDR3 size: 14 residues. The CDR3 coding sequence is TGTGCCAGCAGTTCGACAGGACTCACCGGGGAGCTGTTTTTT. Encoded protein: CASSSTGLTGELFF.